The clone carrying this T cell receptor beta chain appeared once. This entry comes from a study of PD-L1 blockade in urothelial cancer. This CDR3 region has 15 residues. The germline V gene encodes CDR1 PRHDT and CDR2 FYEKMQ (reference sequence). V was pared by 3 bases and J by 8 bases, with 16 bases between. Here immunoSEQ multiplex PCR was the method, and the copy in TCRdb shows in-frame clones only, minus some. Of tens of thousands of clones listed, roughly 90% were seen once; the top ten hold 11%. Time point in this sample: peripheral blood 6 weeks after treatment start. The receptor was derived from a man between 60 and 75 years old with urothelial cancer. V gene TRBV13 combines with J gene TRBJ1-4, with D possibly matching TRBD1 (5 bases). Sequenced material: PBMCs, taken around atezolizumab (anti-PD-L1) treatment. Here the CDR3 reads CASSFRGGAGEKLFF. CDR3 DNA: TGTGCCAGCAGCTTTCGAGGTGGGGCCGGCGAAAAACTGTTTTTT.